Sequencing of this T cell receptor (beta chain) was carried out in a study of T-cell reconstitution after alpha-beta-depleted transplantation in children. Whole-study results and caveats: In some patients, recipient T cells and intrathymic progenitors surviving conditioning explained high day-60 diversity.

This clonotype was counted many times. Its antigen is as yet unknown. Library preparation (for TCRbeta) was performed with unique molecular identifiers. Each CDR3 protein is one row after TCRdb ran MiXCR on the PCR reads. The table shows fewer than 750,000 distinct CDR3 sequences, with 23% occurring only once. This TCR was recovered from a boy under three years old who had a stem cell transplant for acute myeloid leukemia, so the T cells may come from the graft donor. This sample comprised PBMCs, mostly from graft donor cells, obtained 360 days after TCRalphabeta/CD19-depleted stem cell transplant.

In DNA form, the CDR3 reads TGTGCCAGCAGCGCTACTTTATCCGGGACGGTGAACACTGAAGCTTTCTTT. This sequence encodes CASSATLSGTVNTEAFF. V is TRBV7-9 and J is TRBJ1-1; weak D call: TRBD1 (5 bases). V lost 5 bases and J lost 0, with 19 bases in between. Germline V gene data show CDR1 as SEHNR and CDR2 as FQNEAQ (reference sequence). The length of the CDR3 is 17 residues.